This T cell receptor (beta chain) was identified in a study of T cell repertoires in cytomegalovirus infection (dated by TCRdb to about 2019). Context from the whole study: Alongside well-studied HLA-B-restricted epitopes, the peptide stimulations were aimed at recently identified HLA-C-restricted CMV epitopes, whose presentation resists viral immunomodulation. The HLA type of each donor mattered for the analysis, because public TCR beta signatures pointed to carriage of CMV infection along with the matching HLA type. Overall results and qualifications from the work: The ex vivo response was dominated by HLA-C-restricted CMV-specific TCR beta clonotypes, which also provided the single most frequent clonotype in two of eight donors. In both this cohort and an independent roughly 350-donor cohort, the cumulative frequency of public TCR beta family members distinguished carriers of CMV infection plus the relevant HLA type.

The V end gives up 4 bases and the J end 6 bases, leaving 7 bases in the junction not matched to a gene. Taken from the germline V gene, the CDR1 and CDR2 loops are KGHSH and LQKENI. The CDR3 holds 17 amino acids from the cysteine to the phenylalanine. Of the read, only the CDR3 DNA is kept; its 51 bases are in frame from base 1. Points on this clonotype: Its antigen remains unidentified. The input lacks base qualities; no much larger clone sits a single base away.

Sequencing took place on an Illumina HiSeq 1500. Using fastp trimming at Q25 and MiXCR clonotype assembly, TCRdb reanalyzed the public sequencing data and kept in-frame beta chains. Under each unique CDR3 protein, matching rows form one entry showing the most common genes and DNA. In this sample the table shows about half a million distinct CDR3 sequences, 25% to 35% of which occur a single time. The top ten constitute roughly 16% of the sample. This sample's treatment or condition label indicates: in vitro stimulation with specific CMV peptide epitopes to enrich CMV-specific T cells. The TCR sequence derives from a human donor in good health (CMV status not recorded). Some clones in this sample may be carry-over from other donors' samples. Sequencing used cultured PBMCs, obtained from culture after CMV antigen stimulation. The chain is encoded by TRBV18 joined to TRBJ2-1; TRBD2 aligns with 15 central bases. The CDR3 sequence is CASSHKGLAGGANEQFF. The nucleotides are TGTGCCAGCTCACATAAAGGACTAGCGGGAGGGGCCAATGAGCAGTTCTTC.